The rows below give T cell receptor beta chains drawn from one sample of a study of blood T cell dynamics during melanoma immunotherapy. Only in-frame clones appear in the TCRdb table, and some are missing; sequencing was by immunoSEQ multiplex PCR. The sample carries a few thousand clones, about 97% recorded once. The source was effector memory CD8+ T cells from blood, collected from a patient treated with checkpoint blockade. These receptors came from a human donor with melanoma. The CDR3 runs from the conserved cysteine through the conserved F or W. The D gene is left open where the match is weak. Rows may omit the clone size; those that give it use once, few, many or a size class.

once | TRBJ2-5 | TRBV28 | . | CASSSPPETQYF | TGTGCCAGCAGTTCCCCACCGGAGACCCAGTACTTC
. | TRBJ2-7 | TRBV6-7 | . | CASSYSGEKAGQYF | TGTGCCAGCAGTTACTCGGGGGAAAAGGCTGGGCAGTACTTC
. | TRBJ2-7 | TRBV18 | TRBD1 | CASSPGQETYEQYF | TGTGCCAGCTCACCCGGACAGGAGACCTACGAGCAGTACTTC
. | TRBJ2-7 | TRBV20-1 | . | CSAKGAYEQYF | TGCAGTGCTAAGGGGGCCTACGAGCAGTACTTC
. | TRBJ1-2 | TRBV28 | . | CASSLALSYQRGYTF | TGTGCCAGCAGCCTTGCCCTATCTTACCAGCGGGGCTACACCTTC
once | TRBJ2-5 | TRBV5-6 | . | CASSLAQGLETQYF | TGTGCCAGCAGCTTGGCCCAGGGGTTAGAGACCCAGTACTTC
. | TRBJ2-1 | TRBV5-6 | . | CASSLEISYNEQFF | TGTGCCAGCAGCTTGGAGATCTCCTACAATGAGCAGTTCTTC
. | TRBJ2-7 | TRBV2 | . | CASRGGEQYF | TGTGCCAGCAGGGGGGGCGAGCAGTACTTC
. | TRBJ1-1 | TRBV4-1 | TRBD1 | CASSQVRTGTNTEAFF | TGCGCCAGCAGCCAAGTAAGGACAGGGACGAACACTGAAGCTTTCTTT
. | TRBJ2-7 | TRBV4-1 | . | CASSQGRDVPSYEQYF | TGCGCCAGCAGCCAAGGGCGGGACGTACCTTCCTACGAGCAGTACTTC
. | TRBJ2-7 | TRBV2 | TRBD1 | CASSPGTGEYEQYF | TGTGCCAGCAGCCCAGGGACAGGGGAATACGAGCAGTACTTC
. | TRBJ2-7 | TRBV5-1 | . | CASSFNSNEQYF | TGCGCCAGCAGCTTCAACTCCAACGAGCAGTACTTC
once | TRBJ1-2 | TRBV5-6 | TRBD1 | CASSLWEGQFYGYTF | TGTGCCAGCAGCTTGTGGGAGGGACAGTTCTATGGCTACACCTTC
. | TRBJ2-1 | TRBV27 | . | CASSFEPSSYNEQFF | TGTGCCAGCAGTTTTGAACCTTCCTCCTACAATGAGCAGTTCTTC
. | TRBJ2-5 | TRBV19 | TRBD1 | CASKEKTGGIETQYF | TGTGCCAGCAAAGAAAAGACAGGGGGCATAGAGACCCAGTACTTC
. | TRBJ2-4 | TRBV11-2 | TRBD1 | CASSNLRTGLYIQYF | TGTGCCAGCAGCAACCTCAGGACAGGGTTATACATTCAGTACTTC
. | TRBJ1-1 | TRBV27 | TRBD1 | CASSLGQGRAAFF | TGTGCCAGCAGTCTAGGACAGGGCAGGGCCGCTTTCTTT
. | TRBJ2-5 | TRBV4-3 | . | CASSQDSGGFETQYF | TGCGCCAGCAGCCAAGATTCCGGAGGGTTTGAGACCCAGTACTTC